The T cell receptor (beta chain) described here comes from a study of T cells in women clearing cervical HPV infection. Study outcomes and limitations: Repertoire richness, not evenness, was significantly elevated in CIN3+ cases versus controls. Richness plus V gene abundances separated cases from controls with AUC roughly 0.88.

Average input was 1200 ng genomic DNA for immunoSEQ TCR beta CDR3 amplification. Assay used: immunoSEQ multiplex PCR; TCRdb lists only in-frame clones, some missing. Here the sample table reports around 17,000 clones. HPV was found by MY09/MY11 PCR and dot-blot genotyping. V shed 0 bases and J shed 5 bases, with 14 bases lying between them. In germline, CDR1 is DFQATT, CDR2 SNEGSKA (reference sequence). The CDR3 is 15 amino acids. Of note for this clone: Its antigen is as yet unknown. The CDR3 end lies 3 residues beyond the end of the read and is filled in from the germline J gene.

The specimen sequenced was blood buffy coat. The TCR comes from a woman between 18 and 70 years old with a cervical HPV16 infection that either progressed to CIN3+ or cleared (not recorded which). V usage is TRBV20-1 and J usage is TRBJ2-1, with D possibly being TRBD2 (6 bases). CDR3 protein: CSARDPAGRDNEQFF. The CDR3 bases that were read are TGCAGTGCTAGAGATCCGGCGGGAAGAGACAATGAG.